This passage covers 32 T cell receptor delta chains from one sample sequenced in a study of gamma-delta chains in newborns, infants, children. TCRdb re-called the reads using CATT. The sample shows 6,100 or so delta-chain clones, about 2.1% of them seen only once. Sequenced sample: blood. Receptors were obtained from a child who was a newborn, infant or young child, either healthy, febrile or measles-vaccinated (not recorded which).

The sample holds a few counts of this clone. TCRdb lists the protein of a much larger clone for this DNA, which differs at residue 5, so this is likely a read error; the protein given here is translated from the DNA itself. Other DNA sequences in this sample translate to the same CDR3. The CDR3 reads CACDAGGYSSWDTRQMFF. The CDR3 DNA reads as TGTGCCTGTGACGCCGGGGGGTACAGCTCCTGGGACACCCGACAGATGTTTTTC. J is TRDJ3 and V is TRDV2; TRDD3 might be the D (5 bases). The V gene lost 3 bases and the J gene lost 0 bases, with 14 bases spanning the gap. The CDR3 extends over 18 amino acids. CDR1 GEAIGNYY and CDR2 EKD come from the germline V gene.

Concerning this clone itself: This sequence may be a read error, since a much larger clone differs from it by one base. Additional DNA sequences in this sample encode the identical CDR3. The chain combines TRDV3 with TRDJ4, with D tentatively TRDD3 (5 bases). The CDR3 has 16 residues. The germline V gene encodes CDR1 TVYSNPD and CDR2 GDNSRS (reference sequence). CDR3 nucleotides: TGCGCCTTTAACCCTCCGGATAGGTTATGGGCCAGACCCCTGATCTTT. Its translation is CAFNPPDRLWARPLIF.

This clone was counted between two and nine times. With a much larger clone just one base away, this may be a read error. The chain couples TRDV2 to TRDJ3; TRDD3 agrees at 11 bases. The CDR3 contains 22 residues. CDR1 GEAIGNYY and CDR2 EKD come from the germline V gene. J lost 3 bases, V lost 0 bases, and 15 bases had no gene match. CDR3 sequence (DNA): TGTGCCTGTGACACCGTCGGAGGCCATGGGGGATACGCGGACTGGGACACCCGACAGATGTTTTTC. This sequence encodes CACDTVGGHGGYADWDTRQMFF.

In its sample, this clone ranks as large. The J gene is TRDJ3, the V gene TRDV2; 13 nucleotides align to TRDD3. Germline lookup yields CDR1 GEAIGNYY and CDR2 EKD. J lost 0 bases, V lost 3 bases, and 4 bases had no gene match. The CDR3 runs 19 residues. CDR3: CACDVLGDTRSWDTRQMFF. The CDR3 DNA sequence: TGTGCCTGTGACGTACTGGGGGATACGCGCTCCTGGGACACCCGACAGATGTTTTTC.

Sample share makes this clone medium-sized. Other DNA sequences in the same sample also yield this CDR3. The V call is TRDV2, the J call TRDJ3; 9 bases agree with TRDD3. V was clipped by 0 bases and J by 1 base; unmatched bases: 9. The germline CDR1 and CDR2 sequences are GEAIGNYY and EKD. CDR3 length: 20 amino acids. The CDR3 sequence: CACDTVVGDNASWDTRQMFF. Written as DNA, the CDR3 is TGTGCCTGTGACACCGTAGTGGGGGATAACGCGTCCTGGGACACCCGACAGATGTTTTTC.

Remarks on this clone: This DNA's translation and the protein TCRdb lists, from a much larger clone, do not match at residue 16, likely due to a read error; the protein shown is translated from the DNA. The CDR3 loop is CACDTVGESSWDTRQVFF. The CDR3 coding sequence is TGTGCCTGTGACACCGTGGGGGAGAGCTCCTGGGACACCCGACAGGTGTTTTTC. The chain combines TRDV2 with TRDJ3, with 7 bases matching TRDD3. The V gene's germline CDR1 is GEAIGNYY and CDR2 EKD. The CDR3 is 18 residues long.

This clone is medium-sized in the sample. Different DNA sequences within this sample yield the same CDR3. The chain uses TRDV2 and TRDJ3; 11 bases are shared with TRDD3. V shed 3 bases and J 0 bases; nucleotides not matched to a gene: 3. The CDR3 contains 18 residues. Germline CDR1 is GEAIGNYY and CDR2 is EKD. CDR3 in amino acids: CACDLTGGYSWDTRQMFF. In DNA form, the CDR3 reads TGTGCCTGTGACCTTACTGGGGGATACTCCTGGGACACCCGACAGATGTTTTTC.

Within the sample, this clone is medium-sized. Other DNA sequences in the same sample also yield this CDR3. The chain has TRDV2 and TRDJ3; 10 bases are a match to TRDD3. In germline, CDR1 is GEAIGNYY, CDR2 EKD. Losses at the gene ends were 0 bases for V and 0 bases for J; bases not matched to a gene: 7. This CDR3 comprises 20 residues. The chain's CDR3 is CACDTLLGDSSSWDTRQMFF. The CDR3 bases are TGTGCCTGTGACACCCTACTGGGGGATTCAAGCTCCTGGGACACCCGACAGATGTTTTTC.

As regards this clone: Possible read error: a much larger clone is one base away. Other DNA variants within this sample encode the same CDR3. The chain uses TRDV2 and TRDJ3, with a weak D call TRDD3 (5 bases). CDR3 length: 18 residues. Per the germline V gene, CDR1 is GEAIGNYY and CDR2 is EKD. The CDR3 is CACDTAGGRSWDTRQMFF. CDR3 DNA sequence: TGTGCCTGTGACACCGCGGGGGGCCGCTCCTGGGACACCCGGCAGATGTTTTTC.

A remark on this clone: This DNA's translation differs at residue 11 from TCRdb's protein, which comes from a much larger clone; a read error is likely, and the protein shown is translated from the DNA. The V call is TRDV2, the J call TRDJ3; 12 bases map to TRDD3. The V segment lost 1 base and the J segment 3 bases; nucleotides outside the gene matches: 6. The CDR3 has 19 amino acids. Germline CDR1 reads GEAIGNYY; CDR2 reads EKD. The DNA for the CDR3 is TGTGCCTGTGACACAGCTGGGGGATACGAAATCTGGGACACCCGACAGATGTTTTTC. Amino acid sequence: CACDTAGGYEIWDTRQMFF.

This clone is labeled as medium-sized. The chain uses TRDV2 and TRDJ3; TRDD3 matches at 13 bases. With V trimmed by 1 base and J by 0 bases, 5 bases remained unmatched. This CDR3 spans 20 amino acids. The germline V gene encodes CDR1 GEAIGNYY and CDR2 EKD. CDR3 nucleotide sequence: TGTGCCTGTGACACGTACTGGGGGATACGAAGCTCCTGGGACACCCGACAGATGTTTTTC. Translation: CACDTYWGIRSSWDTRQMFF.

This clone was detected many times. A single base separates this from a much larger clone, so it may be a read error. The CDR3 is CARDKLGDTLTAQLFF. Here the CDR3 DNA reads TGTGCCCGTGACAAACTGGGGGATACTTTGACAGCACAACTCTTCTTT. The chain has TRDV2 and TRDJ2, with TRDD3 matching over 11 bases. The CDR3 is 16 amino acids. From germline, CDR1 is GEAIGNYY and CDR2 EKD.

This clone was picked up a small number of times. A single base is all that separates this from a far larger clone, so a read error is likely. In the same sample, other DNA sequences code for this CDR3. The chain uses TRDV2 and TRDJ4, with TRDD3 matching over 13 bases. This CDR3 contains 17 residues. CDR1 is GEAIGNYY and CDR2 is EKD in the germline V gene. The CDR3 spells CACDTVLGDTQGRPLIF. CDR3 DNA: TGTGCCTGTGACACCGTACTGGGGGATACGCAAGGAAGACCTCTGATCTTT.

This clone showed up just a few times. With a much larger clone just one base away, this may be a read error. In the same sample, other DNA sequences code for this CDR3. V gene TRAV29/DV5 combines with J gene TRDJ1; TRDD2 aligns across 9 bases. This CDR3 has 25 residues. CDR1 NSMFDY and CDR2 ISSIKDK come from the germline V gene. CDR3 nucleotides: TGCGCAGCGAAAATTGGGCCTTCCTACGTCTCTTCTTCTCGATACCGTTTTATGTACACCGATAAACTCATCTTT. Encoded protein: CAAKIGPSYVSSSRYRFMYTDKLIF.

This clone is judged medium-sized. Other nucleotide sequences in the sample specify the same CDR3. This chain links TRDV2 with TRDJ3, with TRDD3 matching 9 bases. The germline V gene encodes CDR1 GEAIGNYY and CDR2 EKD. The CDR3 sequence is 22 residues long. V gave up 0 bases and J gave up 0 bases; unmatched junction bases: 14. CDR3 residues: CACDTVPTGGLSSSWDTRQMFF. The DNA for the CDR3 is TGTGCCTGTGACACCGTTCCTACTGGGGGACTTAGCAGCTCCTGGGACACCCGACAGATGTTTTTC.

This clone appeared a few times. The TCRdb record carries a much larger clone's protein, which differs from this DNA's translation at residue 3; a read error is the likely cause, and the protein listed here is the DNA translation. This sequence joins TRDV2 and TRDJ3; the match to TRDD3 covers 11 bases. The CDR3 totals 19 residues. Germline CDR1 is GEAIGNYY and CDR2 is EKD. The CDR3 coding sequence is TGTGCCCGTGACACCGTGGGGGATACGCTCTCCTGGGACACCCGACAGATGTTTTTC. It translates to CARDTVGDTLSWDTRQMFF.

This clone was detected a few times. This may be a read error, as it is one base from a much larger clone. V gene TRDV2 combines with J gene TRDJ3, with 7 bases fitting TRDD3. The trim removed 2 bases at V and 0 bases at J, leaving 12 bases unmatched. CDR1 and CDR2 (germline): GEAIGNYY, EKD. The CDR3 contains 20 residues. In nucleotides, the CDR3 is TGTGCCTGTGACAAAGTACTGAGGGATACCAGCTCCTGGGACACCCGACAGATGTTTTTC. This sequence encodes CACDKVLRDTSSWDTRQMFF.

In this sample, this clone turned up a few times. This may be a read error: a much more frequent sequence differs by one nucleotide. The sample carries other DNA sequences with the same CDR3. This chain joins TRDV2 and TRDJ2; 8 bases line up with TRDD3. J gave up 2 bases and V 0 bases, and 7 bases lay outside the gene matches. Germline-derived CDR1 and CDR2 are GEAIGNYY and EKD. The CDR3 has 17 residues. CDR3 in amino acids: CACDTLGDPSLTAQLFF. As DNA, the CDR3 is TGTGCCTGTGACACCCTGGGGGACCCTTCCTTGACAGCACAACTCTTCTTT.

This clone is medium-sized in the sample. V usage is TRDV2 and J usage is TRDJ3, with TRDD3 matching over 8 bases. The germline CDR1 and CDR2 sequences are GEAIGNYY and EKD. The CDR3 consists of 18 residues. With 0 bases clipped from V and 2 bases from J, the junction kept 5 bases outside the gene matches. The CDR3 loop is CACDTVGDEAWDTRQMFF. The DNA of the CDR3 is TGTGCCTGTGACACCGTGGGGGATGAAGCCTGGGACACCCGACAGATGTTTTTC.

This clone was counted only a few times. The protein recorded in TCRdb matches a much larger clone and deviates from this DNA's translation at residue 8, suggesting a read error; the protein here is obtained by translating the DNA. This chain links TRDV2 with TRDJ3, with D perhaps TRDD3 (6 bases). The CDR3 consists of 18 residues. V was cut by 0 bases and J by 0 bases, with 11 bases left in between. CDR1 GEAIGNYY and CDR2 EKD come from the germline V gene. CDR3 coding DNA: TGTGCCTGTGACACCACGGGGGAGACCTCCTGGGACACCCGACAGATGTTTTTC. Encoded protein: CACDTTGETSWDTRQMFF.

Comments on this clone: The TCRdb protein comes from a much larger clone and disagrees with this DNA's translation at residue 8, likely due to a read error; the protein given here is derived from the DNA. The chain employs TRDV2 and TRDJ3; maybe TRDD3 (5 bases). This CDR3 region has 17 residues. Germline loops: CDR1 GEAIGNYY, CDR2 EKD. V was pared by 0 bases and J by 0 bases, with 8 bases between. DNA of the CDR3: TGTGCCTGTGACACCCTGTGGGGCTCCTGGGACACCCGACAGATGTTTTTC. It encodes CACDTLWGSWDTRQMFF.

Concerning this clone: One end of the junction does not line up with germline, which may come from a read error. This chain joins TRDV2 and TRDJ3; 8 bases align to TRDD3. The V gene's germline CDR1 is GEAIGNYY and CDR2 EKD. The CDR3 sequence is 21 residues long. The CDR3 region has the DNA TGTGCCTGTGGCACCGTACGGGATACGCAGTCAGGCTCCTGGGACACCCGACAGATGTTTTTC. Residues: CACGTVRDTQSGSWDTRQMFF.

The sample holds a few counts of this clone. This DNA's translation differs at residue 10 from TCRdb's protein, which comes from a much larger clone; a read error is likely, and the protein shown is translated from the DNA. The rearrangement joins TRDV2 to TRDJ3, with 9 bases aligning to TRDD3. The CDR3 is made up of 18 amino acids. J was trimmed by 3 bases and V by 3 bases; bases with no gene match: 8. Germline CDR1 and CDR2: GEAIGNYY and EKD. The CDR3 DNA reads TGTGCCTGTGACCCTACTGGGGGAAGCTTCTGGGACACCCGACAGATGTTTTTC. This encodes CACDPTGGSFWDTRQMFF.

In its sample, this clone is medium-sized (0.01 to 0.1%). A much bigger clone sits one base away, suggesting this may be a read error. Other nucleotide sequences from this sample produce the same CDR3. The chain employs TRDV2 and TRDJ2; TRDD3 agrees at 13 bases. Germline V gene lookup returns CDR1 GEAIGNYY and CDR2 EKD. V shed 3 bases, J shed 2 bases, and the junction held 2 bases outside the gene matches. The CDR3 is 16 residues long. As DNA, the CDR3 is TGTGCCTGTGACGTACTGGGGGATACGTTGACAGCACAACTCTTCTTT. Its translation: CACDVLGDTLTAQLFF.

As for this clone: Since a far larger clone is one base different, this is likely a read error. Other DNA sequences of this sample code for an identical CDR3. The V call is TRDV2, the J call TRDJ2; 10 nucleotides match TRDD3. Germline values: CDR1 GEAIGNYY, CDR2 EKD. This CDR3 comprises 16 residues. CDR3 amino acids: CACDTLGDTLTAQLFF. The CDR3 DNA reads as TGTGCCTGTGACACCTTGGGGGATACTTTGACAGCACAGCTCTTCTTT.

This clone is judged medium-sized. This chain uses TRDV2 with TRDJ3; 12 nucleotides match TRDD3. J gave up 0 bases and V 3 bases, and 11 bases lay outside the gene matches. The V gene's germline CDR1 is GEAIGNYY and CDR2 EKD. The CDR3 length is 21 residues. The DNA of the CDR3 is TGTGCCTGTGACGGAATACTGGGGGATACATCAGGCTCCTGGGACACCCGACAGATGTTTTTC. Encoded protein: CACDGILGDTSGSWDTRQMFF.

This clone is deemed medium-sized. The chain carries TRDV2 and TRDJ2, with D possibly being TRDD3 (9 bases). This CDR3 comprises 18 residues. The germline V gene has CDR1 GEAIGNYY and CDR2 EKD. V gave up 1 base and J gave up 5 bases, with 22 bases separating them. CDR3 coding DNA: TGTGCCTGTGACACGCTTCCTACGTGGCTGGGGGATACAGCACAACTCTTCTTT. It codes for CACDTLPTWLGDTAQLFF.

With respect to this clone: A much larger clone differs by one base, so this may be a read error. V usage is TRDV2 and J usage is TRDJ1; 11 nucleotides match TRDD3. Per germline, CDR1 GEAIGNYY and CDR2 EKD. The CDR3 spans 19 residues. CDR3 nucleotide sequence: TGTGCCTGTGACACCGGGCCTGGGGGATACCCGATCTACACCGATAACCTCATCTTT. Its translation: CACDTGPGGYPIYTDNLIF.

As for this clone: TCRdb assigns this DNA the protein of a much larger clone, which departs from its translation at residue 10; this likely reflects a read error, and the protein shown comes from translating the DNA. This rearrangement joins TRDV2 to TRDJ2; 13 bases line up with TRDD3. This CDR3 spans 17 amino acids. V trimming: 2 bases; J trimming: 1 base; junction bases outside the gene matches: 3. The germline CDR1 and CDR2 sequences are GEAIGNYY and EKD. The CDR3 DNA reads TGTGCCTGTGACATACTGGGGGATACGAGTTTGACAGCACAACTCTTCTTT. This encodes CACDILGDTSLTAQLFF.

This clone was picked up a small number of times. A read error is possible here, since a much larger clone lies one base away. V usage is TRDV1 and J usage is TRDJ1; the D gene is possibly TRDD2 (5 bases). Germline V gives CDR1 TSWWSYY, CDR2 QGS. This CDR3 region has 17 residues. CDR3: CALGELGLTAYTNKLIF. CDR3 DNA: TGTGCTCTTGGGGAACTGGGACTGACTGCCTACACCAATAAACTCATCTTT.

Regarding this clone: One base separates it from a far larger clone, so it is likely a read error. This chain uses TRDV2 with TRDJ2; 10 bases fit TRDD3. The V segment lost 2 bases and the J segment 0 bases; nucleotides outside the gene matches: 2. CDR1 and CDR2 (germline): GEAIGNYY, EKD. The CDR3 sequence is 16 residues long. This chain's CDR3 is CACDMLGDTLTAQLFF. CDR3 in DNA: TGTGCCTGTGACATGCTGGGGGATACTTTGACAGCACAACTCTTCTTT.

As regards this clone: A far larger clone is one nucleotide away, so this likely arose from a read error. Other DNA variants within this sample encode the same CDR3. The rearrangement uses TRDV2 and TRDJ3, with 7 bases lining up with TRDD3. This CDR3 spans 17 amino acids. The germline CDR1 and CDR2 sequences are GEAIGNYY and EKD. CDR3 in amino acids: CACDTWGSSWDTRQMFF. In DNA, the CDR3 is TGTGCCTGTGACACCTGGGGGAGCTCCTGGGACACCCGGCAGATGTTTTTC.